This T cell receptor beta chain was sequenced during a study of CXCR3-negative and CXCR3-positive naive CD8 T cells. The overall study: There were about 135 million TRB reads altogether, and each library had about 1.5 +/- 0.3 million of them.

UMI-labeled 5' RACE yielded the TRB cDNA libraries. One entry per CDR3 protein, without DNA, is what TCRdb gives after re-calling the 5' RACE reads. The listing records 80,000 to 100,000 distinct CDR3 sequences. Findings and limits, study-wide: Hydrophobicity of TRB CDR3s was greater in CXCR3-positive naive cells than in CXCR3-negative naive cells.

Notes on this clonotype: The target antigen is unknown.

CDR3 size: 13 residues. Germline lookup yields CDR1 MRHNA and CDR2 SNTAGT. Researchers sorted about 320,000 cells of each CD8+ T cell subset in triplicate. Sequencing was carried out using naive CXCR3+ CD8+ T cells from blood. Sample subset: CD45RO-CCR7+CD27+CD95- naive CD8+ T cells expressing CXCR3 (TNR3+). This receptor was obtained from a human donor in good health. Some clones in this sample may be carry-over from other donors' samples. This chain uses TRBV6-4 with TRBJ1-1; TCRdb's D gene call, TRBD1, goes unchecked for lack of DNA. The CDR3 is CASSGTGGTEAFF.